This TCR beta chain was recorded in a study of shared clonotypes between healthy human individuals. Study-wide background: The study used three CD4 naive, three CD4 memory, two CD8 naive and one CD8 memory plate per donor.

This clone was recorded once. Its target is not known. The study's findings and limits: Clonotype sharing levels among donors were expected to vary with sequencing depth.

TCRdb's table, derived via immunoSEQ multiplex PCR, lists solely in-frame clones and lacks some. The sample holds 950,000 to 1,300,000 clones, about 70% seen once. This CDR3 contains 12 residues. Trimming shortened V by 1 base and J by 7 bases, and 8 bases separated the two germline ends. The germline V gene encodes CDR1 SGDLS and CDR2 YYNGEE. The sample consisted of memory CD4+ T cells sorted from blood. As for subset: CD45RA-negative fraction. The genes are TRBV9 and TRBJ1-1; D is undetermined. The sequence was obtained from a man between 18 and 29 years old in good health. CDR3 loop: CASSVSEGEAFF. The CDR3 DNA sequence: TGTGCCAGCAGCGTATCGGAGGGTGAAGCTTTCTTT.